These T cell receptor beta chains were read from a single sample in a study of neurological immune-mediated disorders. MiXCR, applied by TCRdb to the 5' RACE reads, yields one record per CDR3 protein. The sample lists approximately 90,000 distinct CDR3 sequences, 3.5% occurring once. Sample: PBMCs. These receptors were taken from a woman between 18 and 30 years old with multiple sclerosis. Both conserved end residues are trimmed from each CDR3. Fields, in order: V gene, J gene, CDR3 protein.

TRBV13	TRBJ2-1	ASSPGTGNYNEQF
TRBV7-2	TRBJ2-2	ASRRLAVITGELF
TRBV20-1	TRBJ1-5	SAKLTGTGNQPQH
TRBV6-1	TRBJ1-2	ASSSGHTNYGYT
TRBV5-1	TRBJ1-1	ASSLDGSGNTEAF
TRBV20-1	TRBJ1-2	SASKRAVGGYT
TRBV4-3	TRBJ2-3	ASSPGKGDTQY
TRBV10-3	TRBJ1-2	ASTSMTGNYGYT
TRBV20-1	TRBJ2-5	SAKRRIQETQY
TRBV20-1	TRBJ1-1	SASRQTEAF
TRBV19	TRBJ2-5	ASSLSGTKIQY
TRBV6-5	TRBJ1-1	ASSYSSQFEAF
TRBV28	TRBJ1-5	ASSLRQGNQPQH
TRBV10-3	TRBJ1-5	AITTGVNQPQH
TRBV18	TRBJ1-1	ASSPPRNSEAF
TRBV7-3	TRBJ1-5	ASSRQDYSNQPQH
TRBV10-3	TRBJ2-3	AISDGADTQY
TRBV7-2	TRBJ1-2	ASSFFGPERGYT
TRBV12-3/TRBV12-4	TRBJ1-5	ASSTAGQPQH
TRBV15	TRBJ2-5	ATSSGSSGVQETQY
TRBV6-5	TRBJ2-1	ASSYSTMNEQF
TRBV10-3	TRBJ2-7	AISESGQGFYEQY
TRBV7-2	TRBJ2-1	ASSLNPGNYNEQF
TRBV20-1	TRBJ2-3	SAYKQPTDTQY
TRBV5-1	TRBJ1-5	ASSLAGGAGQPQH
TRBV7-3	TRBJ2-1	ASSLTGLGEQF
TRBV20-1	TRBJ1-6	SAAGQGNSPLH
TRBV5-1	TRBJ2-1	ASSRLSSGENNEQF
TRBV28	TRBJ2-3	ASSLPPHRSTDTQY
TRBV5-8	TRBJ2-7	ASSPRASGGSYEQY
TRBV27	TRBJ1-6	ASSLEGSYNSPLH
TRBV28	TRBJ2-6	ASSLEGGLTGANVLT
TRBV20-1	TRBJ1-1	SALKATGEAF
TRBV6-2/TRBV6-3	TRBJ1-5	ASSYSPDMPDQPQH
TRBV5-1	TRBJ2-3	ASSRDGGAWDTQY
TRBV28	TRBJ2-7	ASSYPSSERY
TRBV12-3/TRBV12-4	TRBJ2-3	ASSYTSGGANTQY
TRBV19	TRBJ2-7	ASSTDRGIDEQY
TRBV7-7	TRBJ2-5	ASKRGAGTQETQY
TRBV10-3	TRBJ2-1	AISESDSGRENEQF
TRBV4-2	TRBJ2-7	ASSQEVPTAGEQY
TRBV10-1	TRBJ2-1	ASSGAGEQF
TRBV4-3	TRBJ2-7	ASSQGLAGDEQY
TRBV7-2	TRBJ1-2	ASSSMWGAYGYT
TRBV15	TRBJ2-1	ATSRAVGGAFNEQF